These T cell receptor beta chains were read from a single sample in a study of low-dose radiotherapy and immunotherapy resistance in tumors. TCRdb re-derived calls from the reads in MiXCR, one entry per CDR3 protein. Among approximately 52,000 distinct CDR3 sequences, roughly 31% were seen once, and the ten largest hold under 8.5%. Specimen: PBMCs, collected after low-dose radiotherapy plus immunotherapy. The receptors come from a male donor with rectosigmoid adenocarcinoma. The CDR3 runs from the conserved cysteine through the conserved F or W. The D gene is left open where the match is weak. The size entry is marked missing in some rows and otherwise reads once, few, many or a size class.

v_gene	abundance	j_gene	d_gene	CDR3aa	CDR3nt
TRBV11-3	many	TRBJ2-7	.	CASSFSGLNEQYF	TGTGCCAGCAGCTTTTCGGGCCTGAACGAGCAGTACTTC
TRBV6-2/TRBV6-3	.	TRBJ1-2	.	CASSVSTSGYTF	TGTGCCAGCAGTGTTTCTACGTCAGGCTACACCTTC
TRBV4-2	many	TRBJ2-3	.	CASSQEFPITDTQYF	TGTGCCAGCAGCCAAGAATTTCCTATCACAGATACGCAGTATTTT
TRBV27	many	TRBJ2-7	TRBD2	CASREGLAGYYEQYF	TGTGCCAGCAGGGAAGGACTAGCGGGCTACTACGAGCAGTACTTC
TRBV6-5	many	TRBJ2-7	TRBD2	CASSLAGGPSYEQYF	TGTGCCAGCAGTCTAGCGGGAGGGCCCTCCTACGAGCAGTACTTC
TRBV27	many	TRBJ2-3	.	CASSLRGKDTQYF	TGTGCCAGCAGTTTAAGGGGCAAAGATACGCAGTATTTT
TRBV12-3/TRBV12-4	many	TRBJ1-5	.	CASSFRHLGGQPQHF	TGTGCCAGCAGTTTTAGGCACCTTGGGGGTCAGCCCCAGCATTTT
TRBV3-1	many	TRBJ1-5	.	CASSQDPYIRQPQHF	TGTGCCAGCAGCCAAGACCCTTACATAAGACAGCCCCAGCATTTT
TRBV28	few	TRBJ1-4	.	CASSLGQARAKLFF	TGTGCCAGCAGTTTGGGGCAGGCTAGGGCAAAACTGTTTTTT
TRBV15	once	TRBJ1-2	TRBD1	CATSRDGPTGHGYTF	TGTGCCACCAGCAGAGATGGCCCGACAGGGCATGGCTACACCTTC
TRBV3-1	many	TRBJ2-7	TRBD1	CASSSTGIYEQYF	TGTGCCAGCAGCTCGACAGGGATCTACGAGCAGTACTTC
TRBV28	many	TRBJ2-3	.	CASSPYRDTQYF	TGTGCCAGCAGTCCCTATCGGGATACGCAGTATTTT
TRBV9	.	TRBJ2-7	.	CASSPRAQLPYEQYF	TGTGCCAGCAGCCCACGGGCCCAACTCCCCTACGAGCAGTACTTC
TRBV6-6	many	TRBJ2-3	.	CASSYSRGDTDTQYF	TGTGCCAGCAGTTACTCGAGGGGGGACACAGATACGCAGTATTTT
TRBV29-1	many	TRBJ1-1	.	CSVLARGMNTEAFF	TGCAGCGTCCTAGCCAGGGGCATGAACACTGAAGCTTTCTTT
TRBV12-3/TRBV12-4	many	TRBJ2-1	.	CASSLVRRDNEQFF	TGTGCCAGCAGTTTGGTTCGGAGGGACAATGAGCAGTTCTTC
TRBV5-6	few	TRBJ2-1	.	CASSTGWSSYNEQFF	TGTGCCAGCAGCACCGGGTGGAGCTCCTACAATGAGCAGTTCTTC
TRBV5-1	many	TRBJ1-2	.	CASSPTAPNYGYTF	TGCGCCAGCAGCCCGACAGCTCCTAACTATGGCTACACCTTC
TRBV10-3	.	TRBJ2-3	TRBD2	CAISEASGGYTDTQYF	TGTGCCATCAGTGAGGCTAGCGGGGGGTACACAGATACGCAGTATTTT
TRBV20-1	once	TRBJ1-1	.	CSAHAEGRVTEAFF	TGCAGTGCCCATGCAGAGGGTCGAGTCACTGAAGCTTTCTTT
TRBV10-3	many	TRBJ2-5	TRBD1	CAIRSGQGRETQYF	TGTGCCATCAGAAGCGGACAGGGGAGAGAGACCCAGTACTTC
TRBV27	many	TRBJ2-7	TRBD1	CASSHRTGEQYF	TGTGCCAGCAGTCACCGGACAGGGGAGCAGTACTTC
TRBV4-1	.	TRBJ2-7	.	CASSQVGTRREQYF	TGCGCCAGCAGCCAAGTGGGGACCAGGCGAGAGCAGTACTTC
TRBV6-2/TRBV6-3	.	TRBJ2-3	.	CASSYGVFTDTQYF	TGTGCCAGCAGTTATGGAGTGTTTACAGATACGCAGTATTTT
TRBV6-2/TRBV6-3	.	TRBJ2-7	TRBD1	CASRSPYRGTNEQYF	TGTGCCAGCAGAAGCCCATACAGGGGTACCAACGAGCAGTACTTC
TRBV7-9	.	TRBJ1-2	.	CASSLQQWADYGYTF	TGTGCCAGCAGCTTACAACAGTGGGCAGATTATGGCTACACCTTC
TRBV18	once	TRBJ1-1	TRBD1	CASSPAARRTGNTEAFF	TGTGCCAGCTCACCCGCAGCACGCAGGACAGGGAACACTGAAGCTTTCTTT
TRBV28	.	TRBJ1-2	.	CASSPDNLGGYTF	TGTGCCAGCAGCCCGGACAATTTGGGTGGCTACACCTTC